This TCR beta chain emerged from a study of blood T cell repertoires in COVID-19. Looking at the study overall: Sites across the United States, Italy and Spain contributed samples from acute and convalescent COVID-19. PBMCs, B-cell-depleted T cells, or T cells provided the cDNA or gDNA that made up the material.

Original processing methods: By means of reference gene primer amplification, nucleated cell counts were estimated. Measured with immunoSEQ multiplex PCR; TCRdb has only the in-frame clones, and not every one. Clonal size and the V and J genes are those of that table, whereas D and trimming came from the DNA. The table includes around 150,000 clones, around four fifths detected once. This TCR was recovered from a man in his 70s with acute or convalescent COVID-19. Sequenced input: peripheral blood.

As DNA, the CDR3 is TGTGCCAGCGGGCCCAGCGGGGGGGCGCGTCAGCCCCAGCATTTT. This translates into CASGPSGGARQPQHF. The chain combines TRBV2 with TRBJ1-5, with D perhaps matching TRBD1 (6 bases). Germline V lookup: CDR1 SNHLY, CDR2 FYNNEI. This CDR3 comprises 15 residues. V was trimmed by 8 bases and J by 6 bases, leaving 20 bases between them.